The 30 T cell receptor beta chains presented below share a single source sample, sequenced in a study of blood T cell repertoires in COVID-19. Generated by immunoSEQ multiplex PCR, the TCRdb table keeps only in-frame clones and is missing some. The data hold roughly 65,000 clones, with roughly 90% observed a single time. Sequencing used peripheral blood. These receptors were taken from a man aged 55 to 70 with acute or convalescent COVID-19.

V usage is TRBV7-8 and J usage is TRBJ2-3; TRBD2 agrees at 9 bases. Germline V gives CDR1 SGHVS, CDR2 FQNEAQ. The CDR3 totals 16 residues. The V gene end was trimmed by 2 bases and the J gene end by 4 bases; junction bases not matched to a gene: 7. The CDR3 region has the DNA TGTGCCAGCAGCTTAAGGCGGGGGGGCATCGCAGATACGCAGTATTTT. Translating gives CASSLRRGGIADTQYF.

The count of this clone is one. This chain joins TRBV6-1 and TRBJ2-7; the match to TRBD1 covers 7 bases. Trimming at V came to 1 base and at J to 7 bases, leaving 10 bases not matched to a gene. CDR1 is MNHNS and CDR2 is SASEGT in the germline V gene. This CDR3 is built from 15 residues. The CDR3 bases are TGTGCCAGCAGTGAAGATCCACAGGGGCTAAGGGAGCAGTACTTC. Amino acids: CASSEDPQGLREQYF.

V usage is TRBV6-5 and J usage is TRBJ1-2; unclear D gene. The CDR3 length is 14 residues. Germline V gene lookup returns CDR1 MNHEY and CDR2 SVGAGI. Between the trimmed V and J ends, which lost 6 bases and 4 bases, there was a span of 15 bases. For the CDR3, the DNA is TGTGCCAGCAGCCACTCCGTCGGGGTCTATGGCTACACCTTC. This gives the protein CASSHSVGVYGYTF.

In this sample, this clone turned up once. This chain connects TRBV12-5 to TRBJ2-7; TRBD2 might be the D (6 bases). Germline loops: CDR1 LGHNT, CDR2 FRNRAP. The V gene lost 1 base and the J gene lost 3 bases, with 7 bases spanning the gap. This CDR3 comprises 13 residues. The CDR3 spells CASGLAGGYEQYF. In DNA, the CDR3 is TGTGCTAGTGGTTTGGCCGGGGGCTACGAGCAGTACTTC.

The chain couples TRBV6-1 to TRBJ1-2; a possible D gene is TRBD1 (6 bases). V was pared by 2 bases and J by 5 bases, with 12 bases between. Germline V gene lookup returns CDR1 MNHNS and CDR2 SASEGT. This CDR3 comprises 14 residues. The CDR3 nucleotides are TGTGCCAGCAGTGAAAGAGAGGGACAATATGGCTACACCTTC. The encoded protein is CASSEREGQYGYTF.

CDR3 sequence: CATSDPVRGQPQHF. The CDR3 coding sequence is TGTGCCACCAGTGATCCAGTCAGGGGTCAGCCCCAGCATTTT. The genes are TRBV24-1 and TRBJ1-5; TRBD1 might be the D (6 bases). Trimming took off 3 bases at V and 6 bases at J, with 11 bases between the two ends. From germline, CDR1 is KGHDR and CDR2 SFDVKD. CDR3 length: 14 amino acids.

This rearrangement joins TRBV27 to TRBJ1-1; D unresolved. V was trimmed by 6 bases and J by 7 bases, leaving 12 bases between them. The CDR3 sequence is 12 residues long. CDR1 and CDR2 (germline): MNHEY, SMNVEV (reference sequence). This CDR3 is CASSLSGSEAFF. CDR3 DNA sequence: TGTGCCAGCAGCCTAAGCGGGAGTGAAGCTTTCTTT.

The V and J genes are TRBV3-1 (or the pseudogene TRBV3-2) and TRBJ2-1; 8 bases agree with TRBD2. CDR1 and CDR2 (germline): LGHDT, YNNKEL (reference sequence). The CDR3 has 16 amino acids. Trimming removed 6 bases from V and 4 bases from J; junction bases left unmatched: 11. The CDR3 region is CASRAGATTSYNEQFF. In nucleotides, the CDR3 is TGTGCCAGCAGAGCGGGGGCGACCACCTCTTACAATGAGCAGTTCTTC.

This chain connects TRBV7-9 to TRBJ1-2, with D perhaps TRBD1 (6 bases). The V gene's germline CDR1 is SEHNR and CDR2 FQNEAQ (reference sequence). The V end lost 2 bases, the J end lost 0 bases, and 10 bases lay between the germline ends. The CDR3 loop spans 15 amino acids. The CDR3 is CASSLLDRANYGYTF. The CDR3 DNA is TGTGCCAGCAGCTTACTGGACAGAGCTAACTATGGCTACACCTTC.

V is TRBV14 and J is TRBJ1-1; D is ambiguous. The CDR3 sequence is 13 residues long. Trimming took 5 bases from V and 0 from J, leaving 7 bases between them. CDR1 is SGHDN, CDR2 FVKESK, per germline. In DNA form, the CDR3 reads TGTGCCAGCAGCATAGCTATGAACACTGAAGCTTTCTTT. It yields the protein CASSIAMNTEAFF.

V usage is TRBV25-1 and J usage is TRBJ1-1, with D tentatively TRBD1 (5 bases). The length of the CDR3 is 14 residues. Trimming cost V 1 base and J 2 bases, with 8 bases left between them. Germline CDR1 and CDR2: MGHDK and SYGVNS. DNA for the CDR3: TGTGCCAGCAGTGAATTTAGGGGAAACACTGAAGCTTTCTTT. As protein: CASSEFRGNTEAFF.

The chain combines TRBV9 with TRBJ2-3; 11 bases are shared with TRBD2. The CDR3 is made up of 15 amino acids. Unmatched junction bases numbered 9, after V lost 3 bases and J lost 9 bases. Per germline, CDR1 SGDLS and CDR2 YYNGEE. CDR3 residues: CASSEVAGGHGTQYF. CDR3 DNA: TGTGCCAGCAGCGAAGTAGCGGGGGGGCACGGGACGCAGTATTTT.

The chain combines TRBV14 with TRBJ1-1; D possibly corresponds to TRBD1 (6 bases). The CDR3 has 14 residues. Germline CDR1 SGHDN, CDR2 FVKESK. Trimming took 2 bases from V and 4 from J, leaving 11 bases between them. In DNA, the CDR3 is TGTGCCAGCAGCCAACCAGGGGTCACCACTGAAGCTTTCTTT. Protein sequence: CASSQPGVTTEAFF.

The chain carries TRBV6-5 and TRBJ2-7; TRBD2 matches at 7 bases. The germline gives CDR1 MNHEY, CDR2 SVGAGI. Trimming cost V 5 bases and J 5 bases; bases outside gene matches: 9. The CDR3 is made up of 14 amino acids. CDR3 sequence reads: CASSPPGRFDEQYF. The CDR3 DNA sequence: TGTGCCAGCAGTCCCCCCGGGAGGTTCGACGAGCAGTACTTC.

This sequence joins TRBV6-6 and TRBJ2-7; 9 bases agree with TRBD2. V gave up 7 bases and J gave up 3 bases; unmatched junction bases: 7. The CDR3 has 14 residues. Germline lookup yields CDR1 MNHNY and CDR2 SVGAGI (reference sequence). The CDR3 protein is CASNLAGEGYEQYF. The CDR3 region has the DNA TGTGCCAGCAACTTAGCGGGGGAAGGCTACGAGCAGTACTTC.

This chain joins TRBV5-1 and TRBJ2-4; D is uncertain. Looked up from germline, CDR1 is SGHRS and CDR2 is YFSETQ. The CDR3 totals 17 residues. Between the trimmed V and J ends, which lost 0 bases and 0 bases, there was a span of 13 bases. In DNA form, the CDR3 reads TGCGCCAGCAGCTTGGCCGGTGGCAGACTAGCCAAAAACATTCAGTACTTC. It codes for CASSLAGGRLAKNIQYF.

This chain links TRBV6-5 with TRBJ2-1; 10 bases map to TRBD2. The CDR3 spans 15 residues. With 9 bases clipped from V and 3 bases from J, the junction kept 8 bases outside the gene matches. Germline CDR1 reads MNHEY; CDR2 reads SVGAGI. CDR3 loop: CASTLAGGLYNEQFF. Here the CDR3 DNA reads TGTGCCAGTACCTTAGCGGGGGGCCTCTACAATGAGCAGTTCTTC.

The chain links TRBV3-1 (or the pseudogene TRBV3-2) to TRBJ2-7, with D maybe TRBD1 (6 bases). Between the trimmed V and J ends, which lost 1 base and 3 bases, there was a span of 10 bases. The CDR3 has 14 amino acids. CDR1 and CDR2 (germline): LGHDT, YNNKEL (reference sequence). In DNA, the CDR3 is TGTGCCAGCAGCCAAGCTGGCAGGGGCTACGAGCAGTACTTC. This codes for CASSQAGRGYEQYF.

The chain uses TRBV30 and TRBJ1-2; weak D call: TRBD1 (6 bases). The germline V and J ends were trimmed by 0 bases and 8 bases, with 19 bases remaining between them. The length of the CDR3 is 15 residues. CDR1 is GTSNPN and CDR2 is SVGIG in the germline V gene (reference sequence). CDR3 nucleotide sequence: TGTGCCTGGAGTGTACAAGGGGCGCAGGGGACGGGCTACACCTTC. This gives the protein CAWSVQGAQGTGYTF.

V and J are TRBV12-5 and TRBJ1-1; 9 bases fit TRBD1. The germline V gene encodes CDR1 LGHNT and CDR2 FRNRAP. This CDR3 spans 15 amino acids. V gave up 5 bases and J gave up 4 bases; unmatched junction bases: 8. CDR3 sequence: CASGNRGLYGTEAFF. CDR3 in DNA: TGTGCTAGTGGTAACAGGGGGCTTTACGGCACTGAAGCTTTCTTT.

The V and J genes are TRBV9 and TRBJ1-2; 10 nucleotides line up with TRBD1. Germline V gene sequence: CDR1 SGDLS, CDR2 YYNGEE. CDR3 length: 16 amino acids. V lost 4 bases and J lost 2; bases outside the gene matches: 8. The CDR3 sequence is CASSNLRTGGNYGYTF. The CDR3 DNA reads TGTGCCAGCAGCAATCTAAGGACAGGGGGAAACTATGGCTACACCTTC.

This chain links TRBV7-5 with TRBJ1-5; the table's D call, TRBD1, was not checked against the DNA. TRBV7-5 represents a pseudogene. CDR3 size: 15 residues. The CDR3 protein is CARSPRVDSYQPQHF. The CDR3 DNA sequence: TGTGCCAGAAGCCCTAGGGTGGACAGTTATCAGCCCCAGCATTTT.

This sequence joins TRBV24-1 and TRBJ1-2, with a tentative D call TRBD1 (5 bases). The length of the CDR3 is 14 residues. Germline V gene lookup returns CDR1 KGHDR and CDR2 SFDVKD. Trimming took 3 bases from V and 7 from J, leaving 14 bases between them. The DNA for the CDR3 is TGTGCCACCAGTGATCCAGGGCTTAGTCCTGGCTACACCTTC. It is translated as CATSDPGLSPGYTF.

The chain couples TRBV7-2 to TRBJ1-3; possibly TRBD1 for D (5 bases). CDR1 is SGHTA, CDR2 FQGNSA, per germline. V was cut by 3 bases and J by 4 bases, with 19 bases left in between. The CDR3 is 17 residues long. In DNA form, the CDR3 reads TGTGCCAGCAGCTTTGCAGGGCCGAATTCGTCCGGAAACACCATATATTTT. The encoded protein is CASSFAGPNSSGNTIYF.

J is TRBJ1-1 and V is TRBV4-1, with 7 positions matching TRBD1. The CDR3 runs 17 residues. V lost 3 bases and J lost 1; bases outside the gene matches: 11. Germline V gives CDR1 MGHRA, CDR2 YSYEKL. The CDR3 bases are TGCGCCAGCAGCCACTTTAAACCCGGGACAGCGAACACTGAAGCTTTCTTT. It yields the protein CASSHFKPGTANTEAFF.

The chain recombines TRBV3-1 (or the pseudogene TRBV3-2) with TRBJ2-1, with D possibly matching TRBD1 (6 bases). Per the germline V gene, CDR1 is LGHDT and CDR2 is YNNKEL (reference sequence). Trimming cost V 4 bases and J 7 bases, with 11 bases left between them. The length of the CDR3 is 13 residues. DNA for the CDR3: TGTGCCAGCAGCCTTTCTAGGGGGAATGAGCAGTTCTTC. Translating gives CASSLSRGNEQFF.

V is TRBV27 and J is TRBJ2-1, with TRBD2 matching 9 bases. Looked up from germline, CDR1 is MNHEY and CDR2 is SMNVEV (reference sequence). The CDR3 is 15 amino acids. Trimming cost V 5 bases and J 5 bases; bases outside gene matches: 7. CDR3: CASSNSGGLHNEQFF. The CDR3 bases are TGTGCCAGCAGTAATAGCGGGGGATTACACAATGAGCAGTTCTTC.

The chain employs TRBV5-1 and TRBJ1-1; weak D call: TRBD1 (5 bases). Germline loops: CDR1 SGHRS, CDR2 YFSETQ. This CDR3 is 15 amino acids long. Trimming pared 0 bases from V and 1 base from J, leaving 10 bases between. The CDR3 DNA reads TGCGCCAGCAGCTTGGACCTAACAGGGAACACTGAAGCTTTCTTT. Translated: CASSLDLTGNTEAFF.

This clone showed up just a few times. The chain uses TRBV30 and TRBJ1-1; D is unclear. The germline CDR1 and CDR2 sequences are GTSNPN and SVGIG (reference sequence). The CDR3 consists of 13 residues. The V end lost 2 bases, the J end lost 3 bases, and 10 bases lay between the germline ends. The CDR3 DNA follows: TGTGCCTGGAGTCGACAACGCTACACTGAAGCTTTCTTT. As protein: CAWSRQRYTEAFF.

V and J are TRBV3-1 (or the pseudogene TRBV3-2) and TRBJ1-1; D possibly corresponds to TRBD1 (5 bases). The ends were cut back, 4 bases at V and 8 bases at J, with 11 bases in the middle. Germline V gives CDR1 LGHDT, CDR2 YNNKEL (reference sequence). CDR3 length equals 12 residues. CDR3: CASSLHQGEAFF. The DNA of the CDR3 is TGTGCCAGCAGCCTTCATCAGGGAGAAGCTTTCTTT.